Each of the 30 T cell receptor beta chains below was sequenced from the same sample in a study of blood T cells in healthy people across ages. The authors ran a second PCR of about 7 to 11 cycles using a sample-barcoded 5' primer and a J-beta primer mix. TCRdb ran MiXCR on the 5' RACE reads and lists one entry per CDR3 protein. The sample carries about 830,000 distinct CDR3 sequences, over 45% recorded once. The sequenced sample consisted of blood. Every receptor here comes from a man between 25 and 39 years old in good health.

The chain carries TRBV20-1 and TRBJ2-1; the match to TRBD2 covers 13 bases. The CDR3 consists of 16 residues. The germline CDR1 and CDR2 sequences are DFQATT and SNEGSKA (reference sequence). V shed 1 base, J shed 6 bases, and the junction held 6 bases outside the gene matches. DNA for the CDR3: TGCAGTGCTAGAGCCTCCGGGACTAGCGGGACCAATGAGCAGTTCTTC. Translated: CSARASGTSGTNEQFF.

This clonotype was picked up many times. V gene TRBV10-3 combines with J gene TRBJ2-5; D remains unclear. The germline V gene encodes CDR1 ENHRY and CDR2 SYGVKD. Deletions cut 5 bases from V and 2 bases from J, with 9 bases between. This CDR3 region has 13 residues. The CDR3, as DNA: TGTGCCATCAGTAAAGACCTTCAAGAGACCCAGTACTTC. It translates to CAISKDLQETQYF.

The chain couples TRBV29-1 to TRBJ2-3; 9 nucleotides agree with TRBD2. Per the germline V gene, CDR1 is SQVTM and CDR2 is ANQGSEA. The V segment lost 3 bases and the J segment 4 bases; nucleotides outside the gene matches: 5. This CDR3 spans 14 amino acids. CDR3: CSVDTAGGADTQYF. CDR3 nucleotides: TGCAGCGTTGATACAGCGGGGGGCGCAGATACGCAGTATTTT.

This clonotype was seen a single time. The chain recombines TRBV4-3 with TRBJ2-1; D remains unclear. The CDR3 is 13 amino acids. V was shortened by 1 base and J by 6 bases, with 7 bases between the two germline ends. The germline V gene encodes CDR1 LGHNA and CDR2 YSLEER. The CDR3 DNA is TGCGCCAGCAGCCAAGGAGAACCCAATGAGCAGTTCTTC. Translating gives CASSQGEPNEQFF.

This chain links TRBV5-1 with TRBJ2-3, with unresolved D. This CDR3 region has 18 residues. Trimming pared 2 bases from V and 2 bases from J, leaving 21 bases between. Germline V CDR1 and CDR2: SGHRS, YFSETQ. This CDR3 reads CASSLRVGGSISTDTQYF. The CDR3 region has the DNA TGCGCCAGCAGCTTAAGGGTCGGCGGTAGCATCTCCACAGATACGCAGTATTTT.

CDR3 amino acids: CASGTARPSYEQYF. For the CDR3, the DNA is TGTGCCAGCGGAACGGCTCGACCGTCCTACGAGCAGTACTTC. The V gene is TRBV28, the J gene TRBJ2-7; D is unclear. V lost 8 bases and J lost 1, with 15 bases in between. This CDR3 is built from 14 residues. The germline gives CDR1 MDHEN, CDR2 SYDVKM.

The chain is built from TRBV13 and TRBJ2-6, with D perhaps matching TRBD1 (5 bases). The germline V gene has CDR1 PRHDT and CDR2 FYEKMQ (reference sequence). V gave up 9 bases and J gave up 1 base, with 10 bases separating them. This CDR3 contains 14 residues. The CDR3 is CASGQPSGANVLTF. The CDR3 DNA follows: TGTGCCAGTGGACAACCTTCTGGGGCCAACGTCCTGACTTTC.

This clonotype was found a few times. This sequence joins TRBV29-1 and TRBJ2-4, with unresolved D. The DNA end is a closer match to TRBJ2-7, so the J assignment may be wrong. The germline CDR1 and CDR2 sequences are SQVTM and ANQGSEA. The CDR3 length is 13 residues. The CDR3 DNA follows: TGCAGCGTTGGGGTGGACGACGTGTACGAGCAGTACTTC. Its translation is CSVGVDDVYEQYF.

This clonotype came up once. The chain carries TRBV15 and TRBJ2-7, with 7 bases that match TRBD1. This CDR3 is 14 amino acids long. Germline CDR1 and CDR2: LNHNV and YYDKDF (reference sequence). The V gene end was trimmed by 2 bases and the J gene end by 5 bases; junction bases not matched to a gene: 6. DNA of the CDR3: TGTGCCACCAGCAGACCGGACAGGTACCACGAGCAGTACTTC. Translation gives CATSRPDRYHEQYF.

The V and J genes are TRBV5-8 and TRBJ2-7; D perhaps matches TRBD2 (6 bases). Near its end, the DNA agrees better with TRBJ2-5, so the J call may be wrong. CDR1 and CDR2 (germline): SGHTS, YDEGEE. The CDR3 extends over 15 amino acids. The CDR3 is CASSLDPGRSETQYF. CDR3 nucleotides: TGTGCCAGCAGCTTGGACCCCGGGAGATCTGAGACCCAGTACTTC.

J is TRBJ1-3 and V is TRBV20-1; tentative D call: TRBD1 (6 bases). CDR1 is DFQATT and CDR2 is SNEGSKA in the germline V gene (reference sequence). The CDR3 consists of 14 residues. V was trimmed by 1 base and J by 4 bases, leaving 11 bases between them. The CDR3 DNA is TGCAGTGCTAGAGCCCCGGGACAAGGAAACACCATATATTTT. It specifies CSARAPGQGNTIYF.

V gene TRBV27 combines with J gene TRBJ2-7, with D possibly matching TRBD2 (6 bases). The CDR3 is made up of 15 amino acids. Germline V gives CDR1 MNHEY, CDR2 SMNVEV (reference sequence). Between the trimmed V and J ends, which lost 2 bases and 4 bases, there was a span of 15 bases. The CDR3 sequence is CASSLLGMGRYEQYF. The CDR3 DNA sequence: TGTGCCAGCAGTTTACTAGGTATGGGGAGGTACGAGCAGTACTTC.

The rearrangement joins TRBV5-1 to TRBJ2-1; TRBD2 aligns across 8 bases. This CDR3 comprises 15 residues. J was trimmed by 6 bases and V by 1 base; bases with no gene match: 6. Germline V gives CDR1 SGHRS, CDR2 YFSETQ. The CDR3 DNA reads as TGCGCCAGCAGCTTGAGCGGGAGCGCGGCCAATGAGCAGTTCTTC. Its protein product is CASSLSGSAANEQFF.

The chain has TRBV28 and TRBJ2-6, with D perhaps given as TRBD1 or TRBD2 (6 bases each). V lost 6 bases, J lost 1 base, and 16 bases lay in between. CDR1 is MDHEN and CDR2 is SYDVKM in the germline V gene. The CDR3 extends over 17 amino acids. The CDR3 region is CASSPGWRGSGANVLTF. The CDR3 DNA sequence: TGTGCCAGCAGCCCCGGATGGAGGGGGTCTGGGGCCAACGTCCTGACTTTC.

This clonotype turned up a few times. The V call is TRBV28, the J call TRBJ2-4; D call uncertain. The J call may be in error: the DNA end matches TRBJ2-7 better. Germline CDR1 reads MDHEN; CDR2 reads SYDVKM. CDR3 length: 13 amino acids. Written as DNA, the CDR3 is TGTGCCAGTACCCCTAGTAACCCCTACGAGCAGTACTTC. Translated, it gives CASTPSNPYEQYF.

CDR3 DNA: TGTGCCAGCAGCACCGACCCCGTGGGAGGACGAACACATCGAGAGACCCAGTACTTC. As protein: CASSTDPVGGRTHRETQYF. The chain couples TRBV21-1 to TRBJ2-5; the table's D call of TRBD2 was not tested on the DNA. TRBV21-1 is a known pseudogene. CDR3 length: 19 amino acids.

This chain joins TRBV20-1 and TRBJ2-7; TRBD2 agrees at 13 bases. Per the germline V gene, CDR1 is DFQATT and CDR2 is SNEGSKA (reference sequence). The CDR3 has 17 residues. Losses at the gene ends were 5 bases for V and 2 bases for J; bases not matched to a gene: 12. Here the CDR3 DNA reads TGCAGTGCTCGTCCTACTAGCGGGAGGGCCATACCCTACGAGCAGTACTTC. Protein: CSARPTSGRAIPYEQYF.

This clonotype was counted a few times. This chain links TRBV28 with TRBJ2-4, with D tentatively TRBD2 (8 bases). This CDR3 is 16 amino acids long. V was clipped by 5 bases and J by 4 bases, with 18 bases between them. The V gene's germline CDR1 is MDHEN and CDR2 SYDVKM. The CDR3 DNA follows: TGTGCCAGCAGTGGGAGGGGGCGGGAGGTGAAAAACATTCAGTACTTC. It is translated as CASSGRGREVKNIQYF.

The V gene is TRBV10-2, the J gene TRBJ1-1; the D is unclear. Germline V gives CDR1 WSHSY, CDR2 SAAADI. Trimming stripped 8 bases from V and 1 base from J, with 14 bases between. CDR3 length equals 14 residues. The CDR3 loop reads CASGDRGGNTEAFF. For the CDR3, the DNA is TGCGCCAGCGGAGATCGAGGTGGGAACACTGAAGCTTTCTTT.

The chain links TRBV5-1 to TRBJ1-4; D is uncertain. The V end was cut by 0 bases, the J end by 4 bases, with 13 bases between. Germline V lookup: CDR1 SGHRS, CDR2 YFSETQ. This CDR3 has 16 amino acids. CDR3 nucleotides: TGCGCCAGCAGCTTGGCCCAACAGAGTCATAATGAAAAACTGTTTTTT. Protein: CASSLAQQSHNEKLFF.

This clonotype showed up many times. The rearrangement uses TRBV7-2 and TRBJ2-7; 9 nucleotides agree with TRBD1. Germline-derived CDR1 and CDR2 are SGHTA and FQGNSA. The V and J ends lost 7 bases and 5 bases, in that order; junction bases with no gene match: 9. The CDR3 runs to 14 residues. The CDR3 loop reads CASTKSTGGNEQYF. CDR3 coding DNA: TGTGCCAGCACCAAATCGACAGGGGGTAACGAGCAGTACTTC.

The sample holds a few counts of this clonotype. CDR3 in amino acids: CAIKQGSSSQPQHF. CDR3 sequence (DNA): TGTGCCATAAAACAGGGATCCTCCAGTCAGCCCCAGCATTTT. The rearrangement links TRBV28 to TRBJ1-5; D is perhaps TRBD1 (6 bases). CDR3 size: 14 residues. V lost 10 bases to trimming and J lost 6 bases, with 19 bases between them. CDR1 is MDHEN, CDR2 SYDVKM, per germline.

This chain uses TRBV28 with TRBJ2-7, with TRBD2 matching over 10 bases. The length of the CDR3 is 15 residues. CDR1 and CDR2 from the germline V gene are MDHEN and SYDVKM. The V and J ends lost 5 bases and 4 bases, in that order; junction bases with no gene match: 8. The CDR3 spells CASSDPSGSSYEQYF. The CDR3 DNA is TGTGCCAGCAGTGATCCTAGCGGGAGTTCGTACGAGCAGTACTTC.

A few counts support this clonotype. This sequence joins TRBV7-2 and TRBJ2-3, with TRBD2 as a possible D gene (8 bases). In germline, CDR1 is SGHTA, CDR2 FQGNSA. The V and J ends lost 5 bases and 0 bases respectively, with 21 bases between them. CDR3 length: 18 amino acids. CDR3 coding DNA: TGTGCCAGCAGCCGTATGAGCGGGGGACAGCCTAGCACAGATACGCAGTATTTT. Its translation: CASSRMSGGQPSTDTQYF.

The genes are TRBV20-1 and TRBJ2-5; D may be TRBD1 or TRBD2 (5 bases each). Trimming took off 6 bases at V and 11 bases at J, with 22 bases between the two ends. Germline V gene data show CDR1 as DFQATT and CDR2 as SNEGSKA (reference sequence). The CDR3 runs to 13 residues. The CDR3 loop is CSALGPADPEQYF. The CDR3 DNA is TGCAGTGCCTTGGGACCAGCCGACCCTGAGCAGTACTTC.

CDR3: CASSHMGRDAKNIQYF. The CDR3 nucleotides are TGCGCCAGCAGCCATATGGGGAGGGATGCCAAAAACATTCAGTACTTC. This chain connects TRBV4-1 to TRBJ2-4; TRBD2 matches 7 bases. The CDR3 extends over 16 amino acids. CDR1 MGHRA and CDR2 YSYEKL come from the germline V gene. With V trimmed by 3 bases and J by 1 base, 6 bases remained unmatched.

V is TRBV11-1 and J is TRBJ2-1; 8 nucleotides line up with TRBD1. Trimming at V came to 3 bases and at J to 6 bases, leaving 10 bases not matched to a gene. CDR1 and CDR2 from the germline V gene are SGHAT and FQDESV (reference sequence). CDR3 length: 16 residues. The CDR3, as DNA: TGTGCCAGCAGCTTTGAGAGGACAGGGACTCTCAATGAGCAGTTCTTC. Translated: CASSFERTGTLNEQFF.

This clonotype was detected only a few times. The chain combines TRBV6-5 with TRBJ2-6; tentative D call: TRBD1 (6 bases). With 8 bases removed from V and 1 base from J, the gap between germline ends came to 12 bases. CDR3 size: 15 residues. Germline V gene lookup returns CDR1 MNHEY and CDR2 SVGAGI. CDR3 bases: TGTGCCAGCGGCAGGGGCGGATCTGGGGCCAACGTCCTGACTTTC. Residues: CASGRGGSGANVLTF.

The chain employs TRBV9 and TRBJ2-1; D gene ambiguous. Germline assignment: CDR1 SGDLS and CDR2 YYNGEE. The germline V and J ends were trimmed by 4 bases and 5 bases, with 10 bases remaining between them. The CDR3 consists of 13 residues. CDR3 residues: CASSKRRDNEQFF. CDR3 bases: TGTGCCAGCAGCAAGAGAAGGGACAATGAGCAGTTCTTC.

The V gene is TRBV7-9, the J gene TRBJ1-4; D is perhaps TRBD1 (5 bases). The CDR3 extends over 14 amino acids. V lost 4 bases, J lost 6 bases, and 12 bases lay in between. Germline V lookup: CDR1 SEHNR, CDR2 FQNEAQ (reference sequence). The CDR3 bases are TGTGCCAGCAGCTCGAGACAGTACGATGAAAAACTGTTTTTT. It yields the protein CASSSRQYDEKLFF.